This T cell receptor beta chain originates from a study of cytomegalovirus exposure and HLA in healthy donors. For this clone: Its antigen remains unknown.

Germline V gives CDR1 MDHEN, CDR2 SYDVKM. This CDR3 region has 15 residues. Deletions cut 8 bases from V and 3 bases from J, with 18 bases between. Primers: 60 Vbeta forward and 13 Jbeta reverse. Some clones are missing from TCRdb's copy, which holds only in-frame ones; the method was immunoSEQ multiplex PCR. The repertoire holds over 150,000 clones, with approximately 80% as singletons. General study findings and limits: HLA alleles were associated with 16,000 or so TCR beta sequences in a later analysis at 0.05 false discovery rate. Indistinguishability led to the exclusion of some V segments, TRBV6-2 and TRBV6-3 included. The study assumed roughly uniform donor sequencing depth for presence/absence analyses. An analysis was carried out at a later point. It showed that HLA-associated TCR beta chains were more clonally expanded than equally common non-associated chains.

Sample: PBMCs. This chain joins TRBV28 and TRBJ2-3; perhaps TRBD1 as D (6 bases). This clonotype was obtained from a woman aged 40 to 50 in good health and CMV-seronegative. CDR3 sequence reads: CASHEGGRRTDTQYF. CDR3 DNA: TGTGCCAGCCACGAAGGGGGACGGAGGACAGATACGCAGTATTTT.